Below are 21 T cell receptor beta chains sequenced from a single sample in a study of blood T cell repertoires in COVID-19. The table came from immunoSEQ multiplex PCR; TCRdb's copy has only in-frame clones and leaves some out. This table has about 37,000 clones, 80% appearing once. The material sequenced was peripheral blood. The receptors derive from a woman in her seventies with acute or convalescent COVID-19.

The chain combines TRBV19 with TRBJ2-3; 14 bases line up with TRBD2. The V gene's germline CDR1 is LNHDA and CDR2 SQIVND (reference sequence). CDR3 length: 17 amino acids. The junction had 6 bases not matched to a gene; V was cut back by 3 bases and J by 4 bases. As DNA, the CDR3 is TGTGCCAGTAGTATCCAAAGACTAGCGGGGGGGGCAGATACGCAGTATTTT. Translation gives CASSIQRLAGGADTQYF.

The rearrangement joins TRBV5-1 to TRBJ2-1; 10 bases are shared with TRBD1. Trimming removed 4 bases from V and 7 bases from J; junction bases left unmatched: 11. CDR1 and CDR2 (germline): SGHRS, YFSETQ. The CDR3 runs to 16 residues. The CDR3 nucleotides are TGCGCCAGCAGCCCCTACCGACAGGGGGCGGGGAATGAGCAGTTCTTC. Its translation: CASSPYRQGAGNEQFF.

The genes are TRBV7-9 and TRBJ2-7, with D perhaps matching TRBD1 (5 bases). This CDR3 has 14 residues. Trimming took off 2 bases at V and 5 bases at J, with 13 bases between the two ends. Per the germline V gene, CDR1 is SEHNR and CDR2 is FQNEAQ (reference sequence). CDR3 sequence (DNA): TGTGCCAGCAGCTTAAGGGTGGGGCGGAACGAGCAGTACTTC. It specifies CASSLRVGRNEQYF.

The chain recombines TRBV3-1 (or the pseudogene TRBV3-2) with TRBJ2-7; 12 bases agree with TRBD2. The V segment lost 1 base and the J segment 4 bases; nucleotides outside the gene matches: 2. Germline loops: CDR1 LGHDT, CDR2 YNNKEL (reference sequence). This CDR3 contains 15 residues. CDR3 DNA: TGTGCCAGCAGCCAAGCGACTAGCGGGAGTTACGAGCAGTACTTC. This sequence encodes CASSQATSGSYEQYF.

CDR3 region: CASTSTYEQYF. The CDR3 DNA sequence: TGTGCCAGCACGTCTACTTACGAGCAGTACTTC. This rearrangement joins TRBV11-2 to TRBJ2-7; D is ambiguous. This CDR3 contains 11 residues. V shed 7 bases and J shed 4 bases, with 8 bases lying between them. CDR1 SGHAT and CDR2 FQNNGV come from the germline V gene.

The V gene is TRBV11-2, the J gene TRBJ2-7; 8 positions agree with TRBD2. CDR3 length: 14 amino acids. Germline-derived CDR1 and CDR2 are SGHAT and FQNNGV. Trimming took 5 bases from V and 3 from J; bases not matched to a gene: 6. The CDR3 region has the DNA TGTGCCAGCAGCCTAACTAGCGGAGTCTACGAGCAGTACTTC. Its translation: CASSLTSGVYEQYF. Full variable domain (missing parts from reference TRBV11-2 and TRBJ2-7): EAGVAQSPRYKIIEKRQSVAFWCNPISGHATLYWYQQILGQGPKLLIQFQNNGVVDDSQLPKDRFSAERLKGVDSTLKIQPAKLEDSAVYLCASSLTSGVYEQYFGPGTRLTVT.

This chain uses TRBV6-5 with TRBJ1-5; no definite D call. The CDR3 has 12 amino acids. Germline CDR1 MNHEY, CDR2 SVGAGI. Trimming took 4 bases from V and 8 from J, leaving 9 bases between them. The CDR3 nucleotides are TGTGCCAGCAGTTCCGTTGGAGAGCCCCAGCATTTT. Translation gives CASSSVGEPQHF.

CDR3 sequence: CASSTWAPEAFF. In DNA form, the CDR3 reads TGTGCCAGCAGTACTTGGGCCCCTGAAGCTTTCTTT. The V call is TRBV14, the J call TRBJ1-1; D gene unclear. V lost 6 bases and J 6 bases, leaving 11 bases between the germline ends. CDR3 length: 12 residues. Per the germline V gene, CDR1 is SGHDN and CDR2 is FVKESK.

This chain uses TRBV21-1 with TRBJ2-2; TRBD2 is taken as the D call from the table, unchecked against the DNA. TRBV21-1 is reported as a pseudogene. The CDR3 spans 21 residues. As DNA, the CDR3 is TGTGCCAGCAGCGCACAACGGACTAGCGGGGGCCGGGGCATGAACACCGGGGAGCTGTTTTTT. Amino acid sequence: CASSAQRTSGGRGMNTGELFF.

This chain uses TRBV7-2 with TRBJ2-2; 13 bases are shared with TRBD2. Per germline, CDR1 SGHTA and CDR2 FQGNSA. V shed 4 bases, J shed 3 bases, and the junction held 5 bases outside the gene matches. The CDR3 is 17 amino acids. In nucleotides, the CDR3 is TGTGCCAGCAGCTCACTAGCGGGAGGGAGGGACACCGGGGAGCTGTTTTTT. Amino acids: CASSSLAGGRDTGELFF.

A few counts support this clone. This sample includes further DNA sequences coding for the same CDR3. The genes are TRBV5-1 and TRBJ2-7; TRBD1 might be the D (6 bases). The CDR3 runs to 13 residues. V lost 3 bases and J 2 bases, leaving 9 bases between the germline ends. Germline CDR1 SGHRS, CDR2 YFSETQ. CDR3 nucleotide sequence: TGCGCCAGCAGCTGGGACAAAGCCTACGAGCAGTACTTC. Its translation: CASSWDKAYEQYF.

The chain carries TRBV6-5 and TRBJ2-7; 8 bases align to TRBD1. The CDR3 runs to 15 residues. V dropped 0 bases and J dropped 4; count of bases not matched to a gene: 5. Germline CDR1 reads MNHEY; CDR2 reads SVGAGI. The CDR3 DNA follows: TGTGCCAGCAGTTACTCCCGGGACAGGACGTACGAGCAGTACTTC. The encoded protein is CASSYSRDRTYEQYF.

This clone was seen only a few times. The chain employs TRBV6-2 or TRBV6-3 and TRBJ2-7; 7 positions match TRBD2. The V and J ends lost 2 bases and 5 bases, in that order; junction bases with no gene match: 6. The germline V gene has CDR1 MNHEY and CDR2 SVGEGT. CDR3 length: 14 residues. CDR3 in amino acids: CASSYGGSINEQYF. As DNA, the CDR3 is TGTGCCAGCAGTTACGGCGGGAGTATAAACGAGCAGTACTTC.

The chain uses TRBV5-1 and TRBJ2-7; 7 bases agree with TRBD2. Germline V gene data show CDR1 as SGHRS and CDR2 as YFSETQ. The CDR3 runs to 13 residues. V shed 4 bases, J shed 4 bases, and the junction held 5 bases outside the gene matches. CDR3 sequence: CASSSGVGYEQYF. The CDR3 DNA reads TGCGCCAGCAGCAGCGGGGTGGGGTACGAGCAGTACTTC.

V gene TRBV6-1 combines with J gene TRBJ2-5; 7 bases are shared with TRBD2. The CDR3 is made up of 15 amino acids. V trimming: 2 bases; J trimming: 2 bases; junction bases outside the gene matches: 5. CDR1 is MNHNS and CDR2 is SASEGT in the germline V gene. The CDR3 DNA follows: TGTGCCAGCAGTGAAACAGCTAGCGGACAAGAGACCCAGTACTTC. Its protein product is CASSETASGQETQYF.

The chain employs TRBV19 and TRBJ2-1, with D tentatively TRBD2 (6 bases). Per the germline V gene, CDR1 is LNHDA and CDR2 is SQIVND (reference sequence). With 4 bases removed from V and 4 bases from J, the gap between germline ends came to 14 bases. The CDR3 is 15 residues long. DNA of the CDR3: TGTGCCAGTAGTACCCCCCGGGGGTGGTACAATGAGCAGTTCTTC. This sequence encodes CASSTPRGWYNEQFF.

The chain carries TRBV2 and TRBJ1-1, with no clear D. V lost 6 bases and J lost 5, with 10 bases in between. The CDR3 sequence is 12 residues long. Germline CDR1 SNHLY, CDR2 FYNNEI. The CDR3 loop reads CASSAGLTEAFF. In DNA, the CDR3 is TGTGCCAGCAGCGCCGGTTTAACTGAAGCTTTCTTT.

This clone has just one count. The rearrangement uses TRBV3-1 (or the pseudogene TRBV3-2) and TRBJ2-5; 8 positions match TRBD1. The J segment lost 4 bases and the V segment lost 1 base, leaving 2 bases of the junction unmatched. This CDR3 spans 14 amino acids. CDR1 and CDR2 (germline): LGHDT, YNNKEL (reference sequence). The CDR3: CASSQAGTGETQYF. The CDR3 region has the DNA TGTGCCAGCAGCCAAGCCGGGACAGGAGAGACCCAGTACTTC.

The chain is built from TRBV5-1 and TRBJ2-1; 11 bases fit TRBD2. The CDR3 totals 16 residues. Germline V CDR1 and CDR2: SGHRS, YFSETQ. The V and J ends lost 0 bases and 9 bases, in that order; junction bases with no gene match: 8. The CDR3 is CASSLVAGGLGVEQFF. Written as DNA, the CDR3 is TGCGCCAGCAGCTTGGTAGCGGGGGGGCTAGGCGTTGAGCAGTTCTTC. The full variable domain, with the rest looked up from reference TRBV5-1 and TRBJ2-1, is KAGVTQTPRYLIKTRGQQVTLSCSPISGHRSVSWYQQTPGQGLQFLFEYFSETQRNKGNFPGRFSGRQFSNSRSEMNVSTLELGDSALYLCASSLVAGGLGVEQFFGPGTRLTVL.

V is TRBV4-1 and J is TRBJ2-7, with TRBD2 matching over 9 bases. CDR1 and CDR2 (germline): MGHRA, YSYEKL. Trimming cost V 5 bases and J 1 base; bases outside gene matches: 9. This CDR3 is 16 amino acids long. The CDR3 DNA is TGCGCCAGCAGCTCCTCTAGCGGGGCCCAATCCTACGAGCAGTACTTC. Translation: CASSSSSGAQSYEQYF.

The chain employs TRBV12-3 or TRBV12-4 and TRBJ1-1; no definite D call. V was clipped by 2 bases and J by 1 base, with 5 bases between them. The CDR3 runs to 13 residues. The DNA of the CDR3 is TGTGCCAGCAGTTTATTCAGGAACACTGAAGCTTTCTTT. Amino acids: CASSLFRNTEAFF.